The 25 T cell receptor beta chains presented below share a single source sample, sequenced in a study of T cell clusters in autoimmune cytopenias. One tube held mixed TRB-A and TRB-B primer pools for touch-down PCR. Following a re-call of the multiplex PCR reads, TCRdb has one entry per CDR3 protein and lacks DNA. The sample table sets out over 6,500 distinct CDR3 sequences. TRB was amplified from around 0.25 ug of peripheral blood genomic DNA per sample. This sample was shared with a second study, whose subject was T cell repertoires in aging, cancer and after chemotherapy.

The sample comprised peripheral blood. Receptors originate from a human donor with an autoimmune cytopenia or autoimmune hepatitis (not recorded which).

Frequency places this clonotype as medium-sized. This rearrangement joins TRBV7-3 to TRBJ2-1; the TRBD1 assignment by TCRdb is unverifiable without DNA. The length of the CDR3 is 15 residues. Germline loops: CDR1 SGHTA, CDR2 FQGTGA. The CDR3 region is CASSLRTGGNNEQFF.

The rearrangement links TRBV5-1 to TRBJ1-3. Germline-derived CDR1 and CDR2 are SGHRS and YFSETQ. This CDR3 comprises 14 residues. The CDR3 reads CASSLGENRNTIYF. Complete variable domain (other parts from reference TRBV5-1 and TRBJ1-3): KAGVTQTPRYLIKTRGQQVTLSCSPISGHRSVSWYQQTPGQGLQFLFEYFSETQRNKGNFPGRFSGRQFSNSRSEMNVSTLELGDSALYLCASSLGENRNTIYFGEGSWLTVV.

CDR3 residues: CASSSPGQAGGYTF. This chain joins TRBV27 and TRBJ1-2; TCRdb names TRBD1, which stays unverified in the absence of DNA. The CDR3 is 14 amino acids. Germline V gene lookup returns CDR1 MNHEY and CDR2 SMNVEV (reference sequence).

The chain employs TRBV11-2 and TRBJ2-5; there is no DNA to check the TCRdb D call of TRBD1. This CDR3 spans 14 amino acids. Per germline, CDR1 SGHAT and CDR2 FQNNGV. The CDR3 is CASSGGPPQETQYF.

This clonotype counts as medium-sized (0.01 to 0.1%) by frequency. The chain couples TRBV29-1 to TRBJ2-7; the TCRdb call, TRBD1, lacks DNA for checking. The CDR3 is made up of 12 amino acids. Germline loops: CDR1 SQVTM, CDR2 ANQGSEA. CDR3: CSVVKGPHEQYF.

The chain uses TRBV7-3 and TRBJ2-1; TCRdb's D gene call, TRBD2, goes unchecked for lack of DNA. Germline CDR1 and CDR2: SGHTA and FQGTGA. The CDR3 is made up of 15 amino acids. Here the CDR3 reads CASSPPGRAGNEQFF.

The chain has TRBV10-3 and TRBJ1-2; the TCRdb D gene call, TRBD1, has no DNA to confirm it. The CDR3 runs 15 residues. CDR1 and CDR2 (germline): ENHRY, SYGVKD. Here the CDR3 reads CAISDGTGGSYGYTF.

The genes are TRBV5-1 and TRBJ2-1; the D call from TCRdb, TRBD2, cannot be confirmed without DNA. Per germline, CDR1 SGHRS and CDR2 YFSETQ. CDR3 length: 16 residues. The CDR3 reads CASSLESGGGYNEQFF. Combining the CDR3 with reference TRBV5-1 and TRBJ2-1 gives the whole variable domain KAGVTQTPRYLIKTRGQQVTLSCSPISGHRSVSWYQQTPGQGLQFLFEYFSETQRNKGNFPGRFSGRQFSNSRSEMNVSTLELGDSALYLCASSLESGGGYNEQFFGPGTRLTVL.

Considering frequency, this clonotype is medium-sized (0.01 to 0.1%). V is TRBV6-6 and J is TRBJ2-7; the D call from TCRdb, TRBD1, cannot be confirmed without DNA. This CDR3 has 14 amino acids. Germline V CDR1 and CDR2: MNHNY, SVGAGI (reference sequence). CDR3 in amino acids: CASSYRGDSYEQYF.

J is TRBJ2-1 and V is TRBV4-1; absent DNA, TCRdb's TRBD2 call cannot be checked. The V gene's germline CDR1 is MGHRA and CDR2 YSYEKL. This CDR3 region has 18 residues. The CDR3 spells CASSQTGTSGDWRDEQFF.

The chain uses TRBV15 and TRBJ2-2; the TCRdb call, TRBD2, lacks DNA for checking. CDR3 length: 14 residues. Germline V lookup: CDR1 LNHNV, CDR2 YYDKDF (reference sequence). The CDR3 region is CATSSGRTAGELFF.

This sequence joins TRBV6-1 and TRBJ1-1; the D gene TCRdb calls, TRBD1, cannot be checked with no DNA. This CDR3 is built from 15 residues. Germline V gene sequence: CDR1 MNHNS, CDR2 SASEGT. The CDR3 loop reads CASRTGRVADTEAFF.

This chain connects TRBV6-5 to TRBJ2-2; TCRdb picks TRBD1, but there is no DNA to check that call. CDR3 length: 14 amino acids. Per the germline V gene, CDR1 is MNHEY and CDR2 is SVGAGI. The CDR3 here is CASSEPGATGELFF.

This chain joins TRBV7-9 and TRBJ2-2; TCRdb names TRBD1, which stays unverified in the absence of DNA. The germline V gene encodes CDR1 SEHNR and CDR2 FQNEAQ (reference sequence). The CDR3 contains 16 residues. The CDR3 here is CASSFGTGVNTGELFF.

This clonotype is identified as medium-sized from frequency. The chain has TRBV7-3 and TRBJ2-1; TCRdb's D gene call, TRBD2, goes unchecked for lack of DNA. CDR1 and CDR2 from the germline V gene are SGHTA and FQGTGA. The CDR3 sequence is 16 residues long. This CDR3 reads CASSPNLGSGSDEQFF. Looking up the rest from reference TRBV7-3 and TRBJ2-1 gives the full variable domain: GAGVSQTPSNKVTEKGKYVELRCDPISGHTALYWYRQSLGQGPEFLIYFQGTGAADDSGLPNDRFFAVRPEGSVSTLKIQRTERGDSAVYLCASSPNLGSGSDEQFFGPGTRLTVL.

This rearrangement joins TRBV12-3 or TRBV12-4 to TRBJ2-7; the TRBD1 assignment by TCRdb is unverifiable without DNA. The CDR3 contains 15 residues. The CDR3 is CASSDTTGRRNEQYF.

The chain couples TRBV20-1 to TRBJ2-1; TCRdb lists TRBD2, though no DNA is available to test this call. Germline assignment: CDR1 DFQATT and CDR2 SNEGSKA (reference sequence). The CDR3 has 14 residues. The CDR3 loop reads CSAGGLQDYNEQFF.

This clonotype is medium-sized by frequency. The gene calls are TRBV5-6 and TRBJ1-6. Per germline, CDR1 SGHDT and CDR2 YYEEEE. This CDR3 is built from 12 residues. CDR3 sequence: CASSLWASPLHF.

The rearrangement joins TRBV6-5 to TRBJ1-4; TCRdb lists TRBD1, though no DNA is available to test this call. Per germline, CDR1 MNHEY and CDR2 SVGAGI. The CDR3 length is 13 residues. Here the CDR3 reads CASKGTGLEKLFF.

The chain has TRBV6-4 and TRBJ1-1. This CDR3 has 14 amino acids. Germline V gives CDR1 MRHNA, CDR2 SNTAGT. CDR3 in amino acids: CASSDSRTPTEAFF.

The rearrangement joins TRBV2 to TRBJ1-1; the TCRdb call, TRBD1, lacks DNA for checking. CDR1 SNHLY and CDR2 FYNNEI come from the germline V gene. This CDR3 is built from 15 residues. CDR3: CASRLLQGVNTEAFF.

The gene calls are TRBV12-3 or TRBV12-4 and TRBJ1-2; the D call of TRBD1 rests on TCRdb alone, since no DNA is present to check it. The CDR3 length is 15 residues. This CDR3 is CASSLEPGASEGYTF.

The chain has TRBV5-1 and TRBJ2-2; TCRdb's D gene call, TRBD1, goes unchecked for lack of DNA. The CDR3 has 13 amino acids. The germline V gene encodes CDR1 SGHRS and CDR2 YFSETQ. CDR3 amino acids: CASRAGGTGELFF.

This chain connects TRBV18 to TRBJ2-7. Per the germline V gene, CDR1 is KGHSH and CDR2 is LQKENI. This CDR3 contains 12 residues. Here the CDR3 reads CASTGITYEQYF. Drawing the rest from reference TRBV18 and TRBJ2-7, the complete variable domain is NAGVMQNPRHLVRRRGQEARLRCSPMKGHSHVYWYRQLPEEGLKFMVYLQKENIIDESGMPKERFSAEFPKEGPSILRIQQVVRGDSAAYFCASTGITYEQYFGPGTRLTVT.

The rearrangement uses TRBV20-1 and TRBJ1-1. Germline V CDR1 and CDR2: DFQATT, SNEGSKA (reference sequence). The CDR3 spans 12 residues. This CDR3 reads CSAWLLNTEAFF.